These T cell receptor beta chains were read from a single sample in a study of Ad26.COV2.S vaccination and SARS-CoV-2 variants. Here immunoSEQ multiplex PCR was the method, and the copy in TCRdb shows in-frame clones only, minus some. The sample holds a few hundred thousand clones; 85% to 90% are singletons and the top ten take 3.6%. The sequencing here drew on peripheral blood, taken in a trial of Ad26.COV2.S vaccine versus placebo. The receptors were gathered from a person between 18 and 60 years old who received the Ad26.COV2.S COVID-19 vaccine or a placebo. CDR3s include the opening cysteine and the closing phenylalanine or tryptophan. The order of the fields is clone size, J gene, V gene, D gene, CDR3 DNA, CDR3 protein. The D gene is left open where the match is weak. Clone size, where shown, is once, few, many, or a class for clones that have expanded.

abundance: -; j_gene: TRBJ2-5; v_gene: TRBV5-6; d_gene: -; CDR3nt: TGTGCCAGCAGCTTGGAAAGATTCGTGTACCAAGAGACCCAGTACTTC; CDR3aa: CASSLERFVYQETQYF
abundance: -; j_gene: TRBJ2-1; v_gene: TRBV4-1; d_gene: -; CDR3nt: TGCGCCAGCAGCCAAGGGGGCTTAGCAGGGACTGAGCAGTTCTTC; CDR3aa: CASSQGGLAGTEQFF
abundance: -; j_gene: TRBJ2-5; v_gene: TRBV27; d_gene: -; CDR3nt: TGTGCCAGCAGCCGGGCTTATTCCTACGGGAGAAGGGAGACCCAGTACTTC; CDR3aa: CASSRAYSYGRRETQYF
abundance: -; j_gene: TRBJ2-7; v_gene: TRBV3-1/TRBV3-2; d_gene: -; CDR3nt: TGTGCCAGCAGCCAATTACTGAACGAGCAGTACTTC; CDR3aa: CASSQLLNEQYF
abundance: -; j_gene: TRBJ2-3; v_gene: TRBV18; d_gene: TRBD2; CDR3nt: TGTGCCAGCTCACAGTCATTGAGCGGGGGACGGGGAGATACGCAGTATTTT; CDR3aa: CASSQSLSGGRGDTQYF
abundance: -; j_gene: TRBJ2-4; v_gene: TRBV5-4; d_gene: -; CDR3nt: TGTGCCAGCAGTTCCAGAGGGGCAGCCAAAAACATTCAGTACTTC; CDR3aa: CASSSRGAAKNIQYF
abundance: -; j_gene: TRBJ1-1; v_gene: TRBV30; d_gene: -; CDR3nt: TGTGCCGGGGGCCCCGGAATTGAAGCTTTCTTT; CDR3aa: CAGGPGIEAFF
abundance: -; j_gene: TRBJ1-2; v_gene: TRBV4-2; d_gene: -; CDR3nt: TGTGCCAGCAGCCAAGAGGTACAAGAGGATCAAGGCTACACCTTC; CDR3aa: CASSQEVQEDQGYTF
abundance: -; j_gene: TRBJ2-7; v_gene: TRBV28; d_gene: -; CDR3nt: TGTGCCAGCACCGCAGGGGCCTACGAGCAGTACTTC; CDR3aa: CASTAGAYEQYF
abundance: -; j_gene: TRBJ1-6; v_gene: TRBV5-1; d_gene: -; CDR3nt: TGCGCCAGCAGCTCCGACAGGCTCTATAATTCACCCCTCCACTTT; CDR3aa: CASSSDRLYNSPLHF
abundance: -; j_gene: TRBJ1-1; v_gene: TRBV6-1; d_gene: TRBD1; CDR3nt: TGTGCCAGCAGTGAAGCGAACAGGGGCACTGAAGCTTTCTTT; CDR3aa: CASSEANRGTEAFF
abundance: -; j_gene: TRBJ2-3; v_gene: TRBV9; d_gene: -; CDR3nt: TGTGCCAGCAGCGCGGCACAGGCCACAGATACGCAGTATTTT; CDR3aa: CASSAAQATDTQYF
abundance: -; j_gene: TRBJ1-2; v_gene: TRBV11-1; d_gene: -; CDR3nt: TGTGCCAGCAGCTTAGGTGTCTATGGCTACACCTTC; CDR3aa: CASSLGVYGYTF
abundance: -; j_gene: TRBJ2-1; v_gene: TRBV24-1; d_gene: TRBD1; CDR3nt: TGTGCCACCAGTACGACGACAGGGAATGAGCAGTTCTTC; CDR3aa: CATSTTTGNEQFF
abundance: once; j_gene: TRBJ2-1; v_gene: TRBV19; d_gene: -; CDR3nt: TGTGCCAGTAGTATAGACAGGATCCGTGAGCAGTTCTTC; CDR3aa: CASSIDRIREQFF
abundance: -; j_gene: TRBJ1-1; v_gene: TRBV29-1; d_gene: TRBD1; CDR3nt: TGCAGCGTTGAAGCGGGGGACAGGGGAGCCACTGAAGCTTTCTTT; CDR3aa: CSVEAGDRGATEAFF
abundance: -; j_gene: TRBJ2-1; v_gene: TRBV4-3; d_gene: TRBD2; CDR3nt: TGCGCCAGCAGCCAATCGGGACTAGCGGGGCCCGAGAGCTCCTACAATGAGCAGTTCTTC; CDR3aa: CASSQSGLAGPESSYNEQFF
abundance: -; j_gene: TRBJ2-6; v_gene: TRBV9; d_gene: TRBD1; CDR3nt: TGTGCCAGCAGCGTAGCTACGGGGACAGGGGACACCCTAACGGGAGGGGCCAACGTCCTGACTTTC; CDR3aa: CASSVATGTGDTLTGGANVLTF
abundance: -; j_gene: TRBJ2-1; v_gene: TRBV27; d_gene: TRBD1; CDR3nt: TGTGCCAGCAGTGTCGAACCCGCCGGGGACAGGGGGCGTGATGAGCAGTTCTTC; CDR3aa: CASSVEPAGDRGRDEQFF
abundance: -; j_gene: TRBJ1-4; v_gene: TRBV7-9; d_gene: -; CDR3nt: TGTGCCAGCAGCCCCAACTCCGTTGAAAAACTGTTTTTT; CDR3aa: CASSPNSVEKLFF
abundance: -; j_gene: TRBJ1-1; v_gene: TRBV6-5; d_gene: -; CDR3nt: TGTGCCAGCAGGGGCAGCTTGAACACTGAAGCTTTCTTT; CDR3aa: CASRGSLNTEAFF
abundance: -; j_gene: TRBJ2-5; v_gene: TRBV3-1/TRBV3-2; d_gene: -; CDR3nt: TGTGCCAGCAGCCAAGGAGTTATGGGGGACTCGGGGCAAGAGACCCAGTACTTC; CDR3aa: CASSQGVMGDSGQETQYF
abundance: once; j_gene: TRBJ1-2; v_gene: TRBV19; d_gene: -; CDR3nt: TGTGCCAGTAGTCCGGGGATTGGTGGCTACACCTTC; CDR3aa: CASSPGIGGYTF
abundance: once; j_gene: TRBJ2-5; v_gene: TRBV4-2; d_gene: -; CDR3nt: TGTGCCAGCAGCCAGGCCGTTGATCCTAGGGGCCCGGAGACCCAGTACTTC; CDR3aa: CASSQAVDPRGPETQYF
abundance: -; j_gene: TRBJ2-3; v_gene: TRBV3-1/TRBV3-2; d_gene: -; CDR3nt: TGTGCCAGCAGCCAAGATCGGTCGCTAGACCCTGGGGCAGATACGCAGTATTTT; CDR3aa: CASSQDRSLDPGADTQYF
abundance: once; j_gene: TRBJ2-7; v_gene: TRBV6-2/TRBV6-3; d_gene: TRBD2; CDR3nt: TGTGCCAGCAGTCTAGTAGCGGGGGGTTTCTCCTACGAGCAGTACTTC; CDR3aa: CASSLVAGGFSYEQYF
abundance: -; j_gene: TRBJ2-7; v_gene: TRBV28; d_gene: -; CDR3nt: TGTGCCAGCAGTTTCGGGGGTTATACCGATCCCTACGAGCAGTACTTC; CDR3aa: CASSFGGYTDPYEQYF
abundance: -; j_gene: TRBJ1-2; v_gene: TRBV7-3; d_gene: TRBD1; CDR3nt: TGTGCCAGCAGCTTAGGGACAGGGGACGGCTACACCTTC; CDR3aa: CASSLGTGDGYTF
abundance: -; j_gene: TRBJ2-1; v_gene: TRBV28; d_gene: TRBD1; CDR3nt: TGTGCCAGCAGCCATCGTACCCAGACAGGGTTCGAGAATGAGCAGTTCTTC; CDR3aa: CASSHRTQTGFENEQFF
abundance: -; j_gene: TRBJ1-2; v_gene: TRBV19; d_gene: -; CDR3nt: TGTGCCAGTAGTATCGGAGCAGGGTTAGGCTACACCTTC; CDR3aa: CASSIGAGLGYTF
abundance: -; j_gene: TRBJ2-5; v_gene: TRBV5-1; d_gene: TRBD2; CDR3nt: TGCGCCAGCAGCTTACCTAGCGGGGGAGAGACCCAGTACTTC; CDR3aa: CASSLPSGGETQYF
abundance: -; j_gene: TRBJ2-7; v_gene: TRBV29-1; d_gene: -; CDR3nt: TGCAGCGTTAACTTCTACTCCGCCTCCTCCTACGAGCAGTACTTC; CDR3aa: CSVNFYSASSYEQYF
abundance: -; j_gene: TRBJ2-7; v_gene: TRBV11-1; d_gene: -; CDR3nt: TGTGCCAGCAGCTTAGCGCTGCTGGGGGAGCAGTACTTC; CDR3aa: CASSLALLGEQYF
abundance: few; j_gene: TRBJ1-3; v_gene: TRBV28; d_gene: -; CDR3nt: TGTGCCAGCAGTTTTACTGGGGAAGGTGGAAACACCATATATTTT; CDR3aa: CASSFTGEGGNTIYF
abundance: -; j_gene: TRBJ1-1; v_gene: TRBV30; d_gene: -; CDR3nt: TGTGCCTGGAGTGTACTGAGGATGAACACTGAAGCTTTCTTT; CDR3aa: CAWSVLRMNTEAFF
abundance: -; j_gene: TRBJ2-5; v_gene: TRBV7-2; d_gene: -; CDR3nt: TGTGCCAGCAGCGGAGGGTTCGGGCAGCAAGAGACCCAGTACTTC; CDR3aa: CASSGGFGQQETQYF